The clone carrying this T cell receptor beta chain was seen repeatedly, ten times or more. Its specificity is unknown. The data were taken from a study of CD8 T cells in ankylosing spondylitis. Study-level findings and limits: Ankylosing spondylitis blood appeared to carry a characteristic TCR beta motif of roughly eight highly homologous variants. Matched synovial fluid from ankylosing spondylitis patients was reported to be enriched for disease-linked clones.

The authors made TCR beta libraries by quantitative 5'-RACE with molecular barcodes. Each CDR3 protein gets one entry after TCRdb re-called the 5' RACE reads with MiXCR. This table holds about 240,000 distinct CDR3 sequences, 8% to 9.5% found once. V gave up 0 bases and J gave up 1 base, with 13 bases separating them. There are 18 residues in the CDR3. Germline V gene lookup returns CDR1 SGHAT and CDR2 FQDESV (reference sequence). Sequencing input: blood, either unsorted or a sorted T cell fraction (not recorded which). This clonotype originated in a male donor with ankylosing spondylitis or in good health (not recorded which). V is TRBV11-1 and J is TRBJ2-6; unclear D gene. The CDR3 reads CASSLAGLTTSGANVLTF. CDR3 sequence (DNA): TGTGCCAGCAGCTTAGCAGGGCTAACTACTTCTGGGGCCAACGTCCTGACTTTC.